This T cell receptor (beta chain) was identified during a study of blood T cell repertoires in COVID-19. Original analysis: Estimates of nucleated cell counts were drawn from the amplification of reference gene primers. The protocol was immunoSEQ multiplex PCR, while the TCRdb copy is restricted to in-frame clones and leaves out a portion. The DNA was the basis for D and trimming; V, J and clone size are from that table. Of some 82,000 clones listed, approximately 82% are singletons. The V end lost 7 bases, the J end lost 6 bases, and 17 bases lay between the germline ends. The CDR3 spans 14 residues. CDR1 is MNHEY and CDR2 is SVGAGI in the germline V gene.

The V and J genes are TRBV6-5 and TRBJ2-3; no reliable D call. The source material was peripheral blood. The sequence came from a man at least 80 years old with active or convalescent COVID-19. The CDR3 DNA is TGTGCCAGCACCCTAGGAAGAAGTGCGGATACGCAGTATTTT. It specifies CASTLGRSADTQYF.